One T cell receptor beta chain is described in this entry. Its antigen is not identified. V shed 5 bases, J shed 5 bases, and the junction held 13 bases outside the gene matches. Germline-derived CDR1 and CDR2 are SGHTA and FQGNSA. CDR3 length: 16 amino acids. TCRdb itself ran the 5' RACE reads through MiXCR, one entry per CDR3 protein. The sample yields more than 250,000 distinct CDR3 sequences, approximately 18% seen once. The data stem from a study of T-cell memory formation after mild COVID-19. In the study overall: There were largely donor-specific TCR clusters. Study-wide findings and caveats: For second-wave clones that peaked at day 37, SARS-CoV-2 specificity went unverified. For contracting clones, CD4+ ones sat mainly in CM and EM, CD8+ in EMRA.

This receptor was identified in a man aged 18 to 30 who had mild COVID-19 (a few samples of this study predate the infection). Cell type and time point are not known. The specimen was PBMCs or a T cell subset sorted from them (not recorded which). The chain employs TRBV7-2 and TRBJ2-5; 8 nucleotides agree with TRBD2. The CDR3: CASSLIPGLAEETQYF. CDR3 nucleotide sequence: TGTGCCAGCAGCCTAATACCCGGACTAGCTGAGGAGACCCAGTACTTC. Using reference TRBV7-2 and TRBJ2-5 for the parts outside the CDR3, the full variable domain is GAGVSQSPSNKVTEKGKDVELRCDPISGHTALYWYRQSLGQGLEFLIYFQGNSAPDKSGLPSDRFSAERTGGSVSTLTIQRTQQEDSAVYLCASSLIPGLAEETQYFGPGTRLLVL.